A single sample gave rise to the 8 T cell receptor beta chains below, sequenced in a study of response to subunit inactivated influenza vaccine. TCRdb independently ran MiXCR on the RT-PCR reads; one entry per CDR3 protein. The sample has approximately 700,000 distinct CDR3 sequences, roughly 14% seen once. This specimen was PBMCs from blood, taken around 15 days before vaccination. The receptors come from a man between 45 and 60 years old who received an inactivated influenza vaccine.

V is TRBV28 and J is TRBJ1-5; no firm D call. CDR3 length equals 15 residues. The V and J ends lost 1 base and 6 bases respectively, with 13 bases between them. Germline V gives CDR1 MDHEN, CDR2 SYDVKM. For the CDR3, the DNA is TGTGCCAGCAGTTTATATGGGCCTGGAAGTCAGCCCCAGCATTTT. Protein sequence: CASSLYGPGSQPQHF.

This clonotype occurred many times. The rearrangement uses TRBV6-5 and TRBJ2-2; D ambiguous. Per germline, CDR1 MNHEY and CDR2 SVGAGI. This CDR3 is 13 amino acids long. V lost 2 bases to trimming and J lost 8 bases, with 9 bases between them. CDR3 DNA sequence: TGTGCCAGCAGTTACCAGGTTCAGGGGGAGCTGTTTTTT. This codes for CASSYQVQGELFF.

The chain combines TRBV20-1 with TRBJ2-5, with a possible D match to TRBD1 (5 bases). The germline CDR1 and CDR2 sequences are DFQATT and SNEGSKA (reference sequence). V lost 5 bases and J lost 5, with 12 bases in between. The CDR3 length is 12 residues. The CDR3 sequence: CSAQSGHETQYF. The CDR3 DNA reads as TGCAGTGCTCAATCAGGGCACGAGACCCAGTACTTC.

V usage is TRBV10-3 and J usage is TRBJ2-1; 7 bases fit TRBD2. CDR1 is ENHRY and CDR2 is SYGVKD in the germline V gene. The CDR3 is made up of 16 amino acids. The trim removed 8 bases at V and 7 bases at J, leaving 17 bases unmatched. The CDR3: CAIGAAGLRPGNEQFF. The CDR3 nucleotides are TGTGCCATCGGTGCCGCGGGACTACGCCCCGGGAATGAGCAGTTCTTC.

This clonotype was observed a few times. The chain uses TRBV6-2 or TRBV6-3 and TRBJ2-7; the D gene could be TRBD1 or TRBD2 (5 bases each). Germline-derived CDR1 and CDR2 are MNHEY and SVGEGT. The CDR3 length is 14 residues. With 8 bases removed from V and 0 bases from J, the gap between germline ends came to 14 bases. CDR3 residues: CASSNAGGSYEQYF. The CDR3 bases are TGTGCCAGCTCCAATGCTGGGGGCTCCTACGAGCAGTACTTC.

This clonotype was seen only a few times. This chain uses TRBV4-3 with TRBJ2-2, with 7 bases identical to TRBD1. The trim removed 0 bases at V and 4 bases at J, leaving 5 bases unmatched. Germline values: CDR1 LGHNA, CDR2 YSLEER. The CDR3 is made up of 16 amino acids. The CDR3 DNA reads TGCGCCAGCAGCCAAGATAACAGGGGCGGCACCGGGGAGCTGTTTTTT. Residues: CASSQDNRGGTGELFF.

This clonotype was seen a handful of times. The chain couples TRBV10-3 to TRBJ1-6, with a possible D match to TRBD1 (5 bases). Germline CDR1 and CDR2: ENHRY and SYGVKD. Trimming cost V 0 bases and J 5 bases, with 11 bases left between them. This CDR3 has 16 amino acids. The CDR3 reads CAISESGGDNNSPLHF. The DNA for the CDR3 is TGTGCCATCAGTGAGTCTGGGGGTGACAATAATTCACCCCTCCACTTT.

This clonotype was counted between two and nine times. The chain uses TRBV28 and TRBJ2-3; D is perhaps TRBD2 (5 bases). Germline CDR1 is MDHEN and CDR2 is SYDVKM. CDR3 size: 17 residues. The V end was cut by 0 bases, the J end by 1 base, with 14 bases between. This CDR3 is CASSLWYGERGTDTQYF. CDR3 nucleotide sequence: TGTGCCAGCAGTTTATGGTACGGGGAAAGGGGCACAGATACGCAGTATTTT.